A selection of T cell receptor beta chains follows, all from one sample in a study of OX40 agonist ivuxolimab in advanced cancers. The data were produced by immunoSEQ multiplex PCR, yet TCRdb's version contains in-frame clones alone and is incomplete. This table has roughly 71,000 clones, 91% appearing once. This material consisted of CD4+ or CD8+ T cells sorted from blood, taken in a trial of the OX40 agonist ivuxolimab. These receptors came from an adult with an advanced solid tumor such as melanoma, head and neck, liver or kidney cancer. CDR3s leave out the opening cysteine and the closing phenylalanine or tryptophan. The D gene is left open where the match is weak.

TRBV10-3	TRBJ1-3	-	10	AISEGDNTIY
TRBV5-1	TRBJ2-3	-	14	ASSFRGALGTDTQY
TRBV7-9	TRBJ1-2	-	11	ASSFPSGDGYT
TRBV11-2	TRBJ2-2	-	12	ASSFMTDTGELF
TRBV27	TRBJ2-1	TRBD1	12	ASSLTGTVNEQF
TRBV28	TRBJ2-5	-	12	ASSLGQGGETQY
TRBV11-2	TRBJ2-1	-	13	ASSYQVSSYNEQF
TRBV27	-	-	11	ASSLSVSYEQY
TRBV7-8	TRBJ2-7	-	11	ASSAGGAGEQY
TRBV11-1	TRBJ2-7	-	13	ASSLVVQGFYEQY
TRBV28	TRBJ1-5	-	13	ASSLLLNSNQPQH
TRBV6-5	TRBJ1-4	-	11	ASTRGANEKLF
TRBV7-9	TRBJ2-5	TRBD2	12	ASSPGGEVETQY
TRBV7-2	TRBJ2-2	TRBD2	15	ASSLVGGSTHTGELF
TRBV28	TRBJ1-4	TRBD1	14	ASRRTGEGTNEKLF
TRBV11-2	TRBJ2-2	TRBD2	16	ASSLTEGLGPNTGELF
TRBV13	TRBJ2-3	TRBD2	13	ASSSGLADTDTQY
TRBV28	TRBJ2-7	-	11	AIGRRTSYEQY
TRBV6-1	TRBJ2-7	-	11	ASSGTGIYEQY
TRBV27	TRBJ2-7	TRBD2	14	ASSPSSGETSYEQY
TRBV20-1	TRBJ1-1	-	9	SASMGTEAF
TRBV19	TRBJ1-2	-	11	ASSISGAYGYT
TRBV19	TRBJ2-7	-	11	ASSRRPAYEQY
TRBV7-9	TRBJ2-6	-	10	ASRPGANVLT
TRBV7-9	TRBJ2-7	-	11	ASTEGVSYEQY
TRBV28	TRBJ2-3	-	9	ASSLTDTQY
TRBV7-9	TRBJ2-7	TRBD2	14	ASSPRLAGGTYEQY
TRBV15	TRBJ1-3	-	12	ATSTGQTGNTIY
TRBV19	TRBJ2-2	-	12	ASTPSIGTGELF
TRBV6-6	TRBJ2-7	TRBD2	13	ASSSGTSASYEQY
TRBV27	TRBJ1-2	-	12	ASSLGGAGYGYT
TRBV4-3	TRBJ2-1	TRBD2	14	ASSQDTGGSYNEQF
TRBV13	TRBJ2-2	TRBD2	13	ASRSSGANTGELF
TRBV19	TRBJ2-2	-	14	ASSILGRANTGELF
TRBV5-6	TRBJ2-7	-	10	ASSLGLSEQY
TRBV29-1	TRBJ2-1	TRBD2	13	SVGSGTRTFNEQF
TRBV4-3	TRBJ2-4	TRBD2	17	ASSQGWVAGGLAKNIQY
TRBV11-2	TRBJ1-4	TRBD1	13	ASSRHTGEGEKLF
TRBV23-1	TRBJ1-5	-	11	ASSPIGAQPQH
TRBV28	TRBJ2-1	-	12	ASSLLTGNNEQF
TRBV28	TRBJ1-1	TRBD1	12	ASNLGGRDTEAF
TRBV29-1	TRBJ2-2	-	11	SVPVANTGELF
TRBV11-3	TRBJ2-1	-	11	ASRAPGYNEQF
TRBV11-2	TRBJ2-7	TRBD2	12	ASSSPPGGSEQY
TRBV5-8	TRBJ2-1	-	9	ASSSSYEQF
TRBV5-5	TRBJ1-1	-	10	ASSRRDGEAF
TRBV4-1	TRBJ2-7	TRBD2	14	ASSQRGASGTYEQY
TRBV4-2	TRBJ2-7	TRBD2	14	ASSESETSGSYEQY
TRBV11-3	TRBJ2-1	-	12	ASASSEAYNEQF
TRBV28	TRBJ2-1	-	12	ASSLFSSYNEQF
TRBV9	TRBJ2-1	-	10	ASRGDGGEQF
TRBV28	TRBJ2-5	TRBD1	12	ASSLGQGLGEQY